This TCR beta chain was observed in a study of control samples from healthy donors and cancer patients. This table comes from immunoSEQ multiplex PCR, and its TCRdb copy is limited to in-frame clones, with some not included. Seen here are about 100,000 clones, less than 90% observed once, and the top ten hold over 15%. CDR3 length equals 17 residues. Germline values: CDR1 LGHDT, CDR2 YNNKEL (reference sequence). Trimming pared 4 bases from V and 9 bases from J, leaving 24 bases between. This chain connects TRBV3-1 (or the pseudogene TRBV3-2) to TRBJ2-2, with D unclear. Sequenced sample: blood. The receptor was derived from a woman between 50 and 59 years old in good health. The CDR3 reads CASSRNARLSRPRELFF. The CDR3 bases are TGTGCCAGCAGCCGGAACGCAAGGCTATCTCGTCCCCGGGAGCTGTTTTTT.